Each of the 2 T cell receptor beta chains below was sequenced from the same sample in a study of T cells in Graves' hyperthyroidism and ophthalmopathy. The investigators amplified TCR beta CDR3 regions from RNA transcripts. When the TCR CDR3 underwent first-round RT-PCR, the HTBI primer set was used. Each CDR3 protein is one row after TCRdb ran MiXCR on the multiplex PCR reads. The sample consists of about 610,000 distinct CDR3 sequences, about 14% of them appearing once. Sequencing used blood. The receptors come from a woman between 35 and 50 years old with Graves' ophthalmopathy.

This clonotype was recorded many times. This chain uses TRBV12-3 or TRBV12-4 with TRBJ2-7; 14 bases fit TRBD2. The V and J ends lost 5 bases and 4 bases, in that order; junction bases with no gene match: 7. CDR3 length equals 16 residues. CDR3 sequence (DNA): TGTGCCAGCAGTCGTGGACTAGCGGGAGGAGGGTACGAGCAGTACTTC. Translating it yields CASSRGLAGGGYEQYF.

Relative to its sample, this clonotype is medium-sized. The V gene is TRBV6-5, the J gene TRBJ1-1, with TRBD1 as a possible D gene (5 bases). V dropped 10 bases and J dropped 1 base, with 19 bases sitting between them. Looked up from germline, CDR1 is MNHEY and CDR2 is SVGAGI. This CDR3 contains 15 residues. CDR3 nucleotides: TGTGCCACGGGTAACGACAGAACGTGGAACACTGAAGCTTTCTTT. It is translated as CATGNDRTWNTEAFF.